These 19 T cell receptor beta chains were sequenced from one sample in a study of blood T cell repertoires in COVID-19 (dated by TCRdb to about 2020). Library construction relied on the immunoSEQ multiplex PCR assay. In its TCRdb copy, this immuneACCESS table keeps in-frame sequences only and misses some clones. Where compared with another copy, unresolved V genes explain less than half of these, and the others have no known cause. This sample gives approximately 160,000 clones in total; around 77% of them show up just once. The ten biggest clones cover approximately 3% of the sample. The specimen sequenced was peripheral blood. The source of these receptors is a man in his 70s with acute or convalescent COVID-19.

This clone was seen just once. The DNA of the CDR3 is TGTGCCAGCAGTTACATAGCGGGAGTGCCCACCGGGGAGCTGTTTTTT. It encodes CASSYIAGVPTGELFF. The chain recombines TRBV28 with TRBJ2-2; 9 bases are shared with TRBD2. CDR1 MDHEN and CDR2 SYDVKM come from the germline V gene. Trimming at V came to 4 bases and at J to 4 bases, leaving 7 bases not matched to a gene. The CDR3 extends over 16 amino acids.

The rearrangement joins TRBV9 to TRBJ2-1, with 7 bases fitting TRBD1. Germline CDR1 reads SGDLS; CDR2 reads YYNGEE. The CDR3 contains 15 residues. V shed 4 bases and J 2 bases; nucleotides not matched to a gene: 6. The CDR3 coding sequence is TGTGCCAGCAGCCTGACGGGACAGACCTACAATGAGCAGTTCTTC. This gives the protein CASSLTGQTYNEQFF.

This clone appeared a single time. V gene TRBV6-5 combines with J gene TRBJ1-2, with 7 bases that match TRBD1. Trimming took 10 bases from V and 4 from J; bases not matched to a gene: 6. Germline CDR1 and CDR2: MNHEY and SVGAGI. CDR3 size: 12 residues. CDR3 in amino acids: CAKTTGIYGYTF. Here the CDR3 DNA reads TGTGCCAAGACGACAGGGATCTATGGCTACACCTTC.

The chain is built from TRBV19 and TRBJ1-1; 7 bases align to TRBD1. The junction had 8 bases not matched to a gene; V was cut back by 4 bases and J by 0 bases. The germline CDR1 and CDR2 sequences are LNHDA and SQIVND (reference sequence). The CDR3 contains 16 residues. The CDR3 loop reads CASSRMGQSMNTEAFF. The CDR3 bases are TGTGCCAGTAGTAGGATGGGACAGAGTATGAACACTGAAGCTTTCTTT.

A note on this clone: The same CDR3 can be traced to other DNA sequences in this sample. The J gene is TRBJ2-1, the V gene TRBV28; 9 bases align to TRBD2. This CDR3 is built from 15 residues. J was trimmed by 5 bases and V by 2 bases; bases with no gene match: 4. The germline V gene has CDR1 MDHEN and CDR2 SYDVKM. The CDR3 here is CASSLTSSGDNEQFF. In DNA, the CDR3 is TGTGCCAGCAGTTTAACCTCTAGCGGGGACAATGAGCAGTTCTTC.

The chain has TRBV6-5 and TRBJ2-1; weak D call: TRBD1 (7 bases). V was clipped by 0 bases and J by 6 bases, with 12 bases between them. This CDR3 region has 15 residues. From germline, CDR1 is MNHEY and CDR2 SVGAGI. The DNA for the CDR3 is TGTGCCAGCAGTTACTCGGGGGGACAGACCAATGAGCAGTTCTTC. This codes for CASSYSGGQTNEQFF.

This clone was seen only once. The chain employs TRBV6-4 and TRBJ1-2; possibly TRBD1 for D (6 bases). V was trimmed by 4 bases and J by 8 bases, leaving 14 bases between them. CDR3 length: 13 residues. The V gene's germline CDR1 is MRHNA and CDR2 SNTAGT. The CDR3, as DNA: TGTGCCAGCAGTGTCACGATGGGACAAGGCTACACCTTC. Translated, it gives CASSVTMGQGYTF.

The chain recombines TRBV28 with TRBJ1-5; the D gene is possibly TRBD1 (5 bases). The germline gives CDR1 MDHEN, CDR2 SYDVKM. The CDR3 runs to 14 residues. Trimming took off 4 bases at V and 0 bases at J, with 7 bases between the two ends. The CDR3 spells CASSSGLSNQPQHF. CDR3 DNA sequence: TGTGCCAGCAGTTCGGGACTTAGCAATCAGCCCCAGCATTTT.

The chain carries TRBV5-1 and TRBJ1-2; D remains unclear. The CDR3 is 14 amino acids. The ends were cut back, 0 bases at V and 4 bases at J, with 10 bases in the middle. Looked up from germline, CDR1 is SGHRS and CDR2 is YFSETQ. CDR3 sequence (DNA): TGCGCCAGCAGCTTGGAGGGCCGGGGCTATGGCTACACCTTC. It specifies CASSLEGRGYGYTF.

The V and J genes are TRBV6-5 and TRBJ1-3; TRBD1 is a possible D gene (5 bases). Trimming left V 5 bases short and J 2 bases short, with 10 bases between. The CDR3 extends over 14 amino acids. CDR1 and CDR2 (germline): MNHEY, SVGAGI. The CDR3 loop reads CASSPGFAGNTIYF. The CDR3 DNA sequence: TGTGCCAGCAGTCCAGGGTTTGCTGGAAACACCATATATTTT.

This chain uses TRBV6-6 with TRBJ1-5; 7 nucleotides match TRBD1. With 0 bases clipped from V and 2 bases from J, the junction kept 4 bases outside the gene matches. Germline V gene sequence: CDR1 MNHNY, CDR2 SVGAGI (reference sequence). The CDR3 extends over 16 amino acids. The CDR3, as DNA: TGTGCCAGCAGTTACTCCCCTGGACAGGGCAATCAGCCCCAGCATTTT. This sequence encodes CASSYSPGQGNQPQHF.

The V call is TRBV5-6, the J call TRBJ2-3; possible D gene TRBD2, 6 bases. The CDR3 length is 16 residues. V lost 5 bases to trimming and J lost 6 bases, with 22 bases between them. The V gene's germline CDR1 is SGHDT and CDR2 YYEEEE. The CDR3 loop is CASRGSGGVDGDTQYF. The CDR3 DNA reads TGTGCCAGCAGGGGATCGGGCGGGGTGGACGGCGATACGCAGTATTTT.

The rearrangement joins TRBV6-1 to TRBJ1-4; D possibly corresponds to TRBD1 (6 bases). The V gene's germline CDR1 is MNHNS and CDR2 SASEGT. The length of the CDR3 is 15 residues. With 4 bases removed from V and 4 bases from J, the gap between germline ends came to 13 bases. The CDR3 DNA is TGTGCCAGCAGTGTACATGGACAGTTTAATGAAAAACTGTTTTTT. Protein sequence: CASSVHGQFNEKLFF.

The CDR3 sequence is CASSPSGLEQYF. Written as DNA, the CDR3 is TGTGCCAGCAGCCCCTCGGGTCTCGAGCAGTACTTC. The chain is built from TRBV14 and TRBJ2-7; D ambiguous. V was cut by 4 bases and J by 6 bases, with 10 bases left in between. Germline V gives CDR1 SGHDN, CDR2 FVKESK. The CDR3 is 12 amino acids.

V usage is TRBV5-4 and J usage is TRBJ1-1; maybe TRBD1 (5 bases). Germline CDR1 reads SGHNT; CDR2 reads YYREEE (reference sequence). CDR3 length: 15 residues. V gave up 5 bases and J gave up 0 bases, with 14 bases separating them. CDR3 sequence reads: CASRARQGLNTEAFF. The DNA for the CDR3 is TGTGCCAGCAGGGCCCGTCAGGGATTGAACACTGAAGCTTTCTTT.

Note on this clone: Within the sample, other DNA sequences also encode this same CDR3. The chain couples TRBV20-1 to TRBJ2-1; 8 bases map to TRBD2. The CDR3 runs to 14 residues. Germline V gene data show CDR1 as DFQATT and CDR2 as SNEGSKA (reference sequence). V lost 3 bases to trimming and J lost 0 bases; unmatched junction nucleotides: 1. The CDR3 DNA sequence: TGCAGTGCTAGTCGGGGGGGCTCCTACAATGAGCAGTTCTTC. It encodes CSASRGGSYNEQFF.

The V gene is TRBV30, the J gene TRBJ1-4, with 8 positions matching TRBD1. The CDR3 covers 14 residues. Germline V lookup: CDR1 GTSNPN, CDR2 SVGIG (reference sequence). With V trimmed by 2 bases and J by 6 bases, 5 bases remained unmatched. The CDR3 DNA is TGTGCCTGGAGTACCGGGACAGGATATGAAAAACTGTTTTTT. As protein: CAWSTGTGYEKLFF. The full variable domain, completed using reference TRBV30 and TRBJ1-4, is SQTIHQWPATLVQPVGSPLSLECTVEGTSNPNLYWYRQAAGRGLQLLFYSVGIGQISSEVPQNLSASRPQDRQFILSSKKLLLSDSGFYLCAWSTGTGYEKLFFGSGTQLSVL.

This chain joins TRBV24-1 and TRBJ1-2; D remains ambiguous. The CDR3 runs to 14 residues. Trimming removed 3 bases from V and 0 bases from J, with 7 bases in between. The germline V gene encodes CDR1 KGHDR and CDR2 SFDVKD. The CDR3 DNA reads TGTGCCACCAGTGATGAGCGGACTAACTATGGCTACACCTTC. Translated: CATSDERTNYGYTF.

The chain joins TRBV25-1 to TRBJ2-5, with no clear D. This CDR3 has 15 residues. Trimming took 0 bases from V and 1 from J, leaving 9 bases between them. Germline values: CDR1 MGHDK, CDR2 SYGVNS. This CDR3 reads CASSEYRPGQETQYF. The CDR3 coding sequence is TGTGCCAGCAGTGAATATCGCCCAGGCCAAGAGACCCAGTACTTC.